A selection of T cell receptor beta chains follows, all from one sample in a study of shared clonotypes between healthy human individuals. This table comes from immunoSEQ multiplex PCR, and its TCRdb copy is limited to in-frame clones, with some not included. This table has over 1.5 million clones, about 98% appearing once. Sequencing input: naive CD4+ T cells sorted from blood. Every receptor here comes from a man aged 30-40 years in good health. CDR3s include the opening cysteine and the closing phenylalanine or tryptophan. A D gene is named only where the DNA matches it firmly. Only some rows state a clone size, as once, few, many or a class for expanded clones.

v_call: TRBV27
j_call: TRBJ1-1
d_call: NA
clone_size: once
cdr3_nt: TGTGCCAGCAGTTTATTGGGGGCCACTGAAGCTTTCTTT
cdr3_aa: CASSLLGATEAFF

v_call: TRBV6-1
j_call: TRBJ1-5
d_call: NA
clone_size: NA
cdr3_nt: TGTGCCAGCAGTGAAGTCGGGACAAGTAGTGCCCAGCATTTT
cdr3_aa: CASSEVGTSSAQHF

v_call: TRBV11-2
j_call: TRBJ2-7
d_call: TRBD2
clone_size: NA
cdr3_nt: TGTGCCAGCAGCTTGCAGACTAGCGGGAGGCTCTACGAGCAGTACTTC
cdr3_aa: CASSLQTSGRLYEQYF

v_call: TRBV2
j_call: TRBJ2-2
d_call: NA
clone_size: NA
cdr3_nt: TGTGCCAGCAGGGAGGACTATTTCGGGGAGCTGTTTTTT
cdr3_aa: CASREDYFGELFF

v_call: TRBV6-5
j_call: TRBJ2-2
d_call: TRBD2
clone_size: NA
cdr3_nt: TGTGCCAGCAGTTACGGTAGCGGGAGGCTCTTAGGGGAGCTGTTTTTT
cdr3_aa: CASSYGSGRLLGELFF

v_call: TRBV30
j_call: TRBJ2-7
d_call: NA
clone_size: NA
cdr3_nt: TGTGCCTGGAACGGGGCCTCCTACGAGCAGTACTTC
cdr3_aa: CAWNGASYEQYF

v_call: TRBV18
j_call: TRBJ1-1
d_call: TRBD1
clone_size: NA
cdr3_nt: TGTGCCAGCTCACTAATACCGGGACAGAGGAACACTGAAGCTTTCTTT
cdr3_aa: CASSLIPGQRNTEAFF

v_call: TRBV20-1
j_call: TRBJ2-5
d_call: NA
clone_size: NA
cdr3_nt: TGCAGTGCTCGGAAAGAGACCCAGTACTTC
cdr3_aa: CSARKETQYF

v_call: TRBV5-3
j_call: TRBJ1-2
d_call: NA
clone_size: NA
cdr3_nt: TGTGCCAGAAGCGGACCGCTATCCCTCTGGTCGTCCTGTGGCTACACCTTC
cdr3_aa: CARSGPLSLWSSCGYTF

v_call: TRBV11-2
j_call: TRBJ2-7
d_call: NA
clone_size: NA
cdr3_nt: TGTGCCAGCAGCTTCGGGTTACGGGGGCTTTCCTACGAGCAGTACTTC
cdr3_aa: CASSFGLRGLSYEQYF

v_call: TRBV2
j_call: TRBJ1-5
d_call: TRBD1
clone_size: NA
cdr3_nt: TGTGCCAGCAGACAGGGGCAGGCTCAGCCCCAGCATTTT
cdr3_aa: CASRQGQAQPQHF

v_call: TRBV9
j_call: TRBJ2-3
d_call: NA
clone_size: NA
cdr3_nt: TGTGCCAGCAGCGTATTGGGGGAAATCACAGATACGCAGTATTTT
cdr3_aa: CASSVLGEITDTQYF

v_call: TRBV27
j_call: TRBJ2-7
d_call: NA
clone_size: NA
cdr3_nt: TGTGCCAGCAGGGAACCAACCGGGTGGGACGAGCAGTACTTC
cdr3_aa: CASREPTGWDEQYF

v_call: TRBV7-8
j_call: TRBJ2-1
d_call: TRBD2
clone_size: once
cdr3_nt: TGTGCCAGCAGCATACTAGCGGGAGGGCGACTGAGCAATGAGCAGTTCTTC
cdr3_aa: CASSILAGGRLSNEQFF

v_call: TRBV6-4
j_call: TRBJ2-1
d_call: TRBD2
clone_size: NA
cdr3_nt: TGTGCCAGCAGTGACTCGCTAACTAGCGGCCCCAATGAGCAGTTCTTC
cdr3_aa: CASSDSLTSGPNEQFF